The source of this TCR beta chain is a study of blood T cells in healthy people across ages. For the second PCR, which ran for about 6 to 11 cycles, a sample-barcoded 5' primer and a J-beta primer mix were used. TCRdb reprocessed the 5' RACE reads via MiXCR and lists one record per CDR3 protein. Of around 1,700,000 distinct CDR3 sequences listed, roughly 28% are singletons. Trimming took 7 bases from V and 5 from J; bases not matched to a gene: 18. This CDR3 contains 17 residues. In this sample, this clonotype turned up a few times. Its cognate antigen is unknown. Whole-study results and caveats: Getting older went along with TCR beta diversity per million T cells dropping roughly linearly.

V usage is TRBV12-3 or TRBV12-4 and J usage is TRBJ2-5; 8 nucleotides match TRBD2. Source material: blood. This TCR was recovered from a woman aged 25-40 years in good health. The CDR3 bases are TGTGCCAGCAAGTCCGGGGGTTTGGCGGGAGGTTGGGAGACCCAGTACTTC. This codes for CASKSGGLAGGWETQYF.